This entry lists 27 T cell receptor beta chains sequenced from one sample in a study of control samples from healthy donors and cancer patients. Sequencing was performed with immunoSEQ multiplex PCR; in TCRdb, only in-frame clones are kept and a portion is missing. The sample lists 250,000 to 300,000 clones, over 75% occurring once. Sequences were obtained from PBMCs. Receptor source: a woman aged 55-70 years with lung cancer.

This clone was seen a single time. This rearrangement joins TRBV5-5 to TRBJ1-2; TRBD1 agrees at 7 bases. V lost 4 bases to trimming and J lost 7 bases; unmatched junction nucleotides: 13. The V gene's germline CDR1 is SGHKS and CDR2 YYEKEE (reference sequence). The CDR3 is made up of 15 amino acids. CDR3 in DNA: TGTGCCAGCAGCCGCTCTGGAGGGGGCGCTTCTGGCTACACCTTC. This encodes CASSRSGGGASGYTF.

The chain recombines TRBV7-2 with TRBJ1-1; D is undetermined. Germline CDR1 reads SGHTA; CDR2 reads FQGNSA. The CDR3 consists of 13 residues. Trimming removed 5 bases at V and 0 bases at J, with 7 bases between. The CDR3 region is CASSRTLNTEAFF. The CDR3 nucleotides are TGTGCCAGCAGCAGGACTTTGAACACTGAAGCTTTCTTT.

CDR3 nucleotide sequence: TGTGCCACCAGCAGAGCAGGGGGCGCAGATACGCAGTATTTT. It specifies CATSRAGGADTQYF. The rearrangement uses TRBV15 and TRBJ2-3, with 8 bases matching TRBD1. V lost 1 base to trimming and J lost 4 bases; unmatched junction nucleotides: 1. The CDR3 totals 14 residues. Germline V gives CDR1 LNHNV, CDR2 YYDKDF (reference sequence).

V and J are TRBV27 and TRBJ1-4; D may be TRBD1 (5 bases). Germline lookup yields CDR1 MNHEY and CDR2 SMNVEV (reference sequence). Trimming removed 8 bases from V and 8 bases from J, with 18 bases in between. CDR3 size: 14 residues. The DNA of the CDR3 is TGTGCCAGCGGGGGGTCGGAGTGGTTCGAAAAACTGTTTTTT. As protein: CASGGSEWFEKLFF. The full variable domain, completed using reference TRBV27 and TRBJ1-4, is EAQVTQNPRYLITVTGKKLTVTCSQNMNHEYMSWYRQDPGLGLRQIYYSMNVEVTDKGDVPEGYKVSRKEKRNFPLILESPSPNQTSLYFCASGGSEWFEKLFFGSGTQLSVL.

The CDR3 sequence: CASSQGLGGIYGYTF. The CDR3 DNA reads TGTGCCAGCAGCCAAGGTCTGGGCGGGATCTATGGCTACACCTTC. The chain couples TRBV4-2 to TRBJ1-2; D not resolved. CDR1 LGHNA and CDR2 YNFKEQ come from the germline V gene. Trimming pared 1 base from V and 4 bases from J, leaving 13 bases between. The CDR3 runs 15 residues.

This clone was counted between two and nine times. The V call is TRBV27, the J call TRBJ1-2; 7 positions agree with TRBD1. Per the germline V gene, CDR1 is MNHEY and CDR2 is SMNVEV (reference sequence). The CDR3 has 13 residues. Unmatched junction bases numbered 8, after V lost 5 bases and J lost 8 bases. CDR3 DNA sequence: TGTGCCAGCAGTGCTCCGACAGGGAGGGGCTACACCTTC. Translated: CASSAPTGRGYTF.

This clone showed up just once. The V call is TRBV7-9, the J call TRBJ2-2; D gene ambiguous. V shed 1 base and J shed 6 bases, with 15 bases lying between them. The CDR3 totals 16 residues. Germline lookup yields CDR1 SEHNR and CDR2 FQNEAQ (reference sequence). CDR3 loop: CASSLGTGSFAGELFF. As DNA, the CDR3 is TGTGCCAGCAGCTTAGGGACCGGTAGTTTTGCCGGGGAGCTGTTTTTT.

V is TRBV7-9 and J is TRBJ2-7, with D hard to call. CDR3 length: 13 residues. The V end was cut by 0 bases, the J end by 8 bases, with 11 bases between. From germline, CDR1 is SEHNR and CDR2 FQNEAQ (reference sequence). Here the CDR3 reads CASSLALAAQQYF. CDR3 nucleotides: TGTGCCAGCAGCTTAGCTTTAGCCGCCCAGCAGTACTTC.

Comment on this clone: The sample carries other DNA sequences with the same CDR3. The rearrangement links TRBV18 to TRBJ2-3; D unresolved. Germline V gene data show CDR1 as KGHSH and CDR2 as LQKENI. Trimming left V 1 base short and J 0 bases short, with 5 bases between. The CDR3 covers 14 residues. CDR3 in DNA: TGTGCCAGCTCACCACTGGACAGCACAGATACGCAGTATTTT. This translates into CASSPLDSTDTQYF.

The V and J genes are TRBV6-4 and TRBJ1-1; D unresolved. CDR3 size: 14 residues. Germline assignment: CDR1 MRHNA and CDR2 SNTAGT. The V gene lost 6 bases and the J gene lost 8 bases, with 19 bases spanning the gap. DNA for the CDR3: TGTGCCAGCAGAGTGACGGCCGGGTCTACCGAAGCTTTCTTT. Translating gives CASRVTAGSTEAFF.

The chain has TRBV12-3 or TRBV12-4 and TRBJ2-7; D is perhaps TRBD1 or TRBD2 (5 bases each). This CDR3 is 12 amino acids long. Between the trimmed V and J ends, which lost 5 bases and 5 bases, there was a span of 10 bases. CDR3 in DNA: TGTGCCAGCAGTCTCGGGGACCACGAGCAGTACTTC. Encoded protein: CASSLGDHEQYF.

CDR3 region: CASSDSSFFGYTF. As DNA, the CDR3 is TGTGCCAGCAGTGACAGTAGTTTTTTTGGCTACACCTTC. The chain is built from TRBV28 and TRBJ1-2, with a tentative D call TRBD1 (5 bases). CDR3 length equals 13 residues. V lost 5 bases and J lost 7, with 14 bases in between. Germline CDR1 MDHEN, CDR2 SYDVKM.

The rearrangement joins TRBV3-1 (or the pseudogene TRBV3-2) to TRBJ2-7; D gene ambiguous. Germline V lookup: CDR1 LGHDT, CDR2 YNNKEL (reference sequence). The V end lost 1 base, the J end lost 3 bases, and 10 bases lay between the germline ends. CDR3 length: 14 residues. The CDR3 region has the DNA TGTGCCAGCAGCCAAGTTTTCGCGAGCTACGAGCAGTACTTC. Translation: CASSQVFASYEQYF.

The chain employs TRBV5-1 and TRBJ1-1; tentative D call: TRBD1 (6 bases). V lost 8 bases and J 3 bases, leaving 14 bases between the germline ends. This CDR3 region has 13 residues. The germline CDR1 and CDR2 sequences are SGHRS and YFSETQ. CDR3 in DNA: TGCGCCAGTGGGGCTCAGGGGTACACTGAAGCTTTCTTT. Translation: CASGAQGYTEAFF.

The chain has TRBV2 and TRBJ2-2; 11 positions match TRBD1. Per germline, CDR1 SNHLY and CDR2 FYNNEI. The CDR3 extends over 14 amino acids. Trimming took 4 bases from V and 5 from J; bases not matched to a gene: 0. The CDR3 spells CASSGDRGTGELFF. The CDR3 DNA reads TGTGCCAGCAGTGGGGACAGGGGGACCGGGGAGCTGTTTTTT.

This clone was seen a few times. DNA of the CDR3: TGTGCCAGCAGCCAAGGAAGGGATCAGCCCCAGCATTTT. This translates into CASSQGRDQPQHF. The gene calls are TRBV4-2 and TRBJ1-5, with D uncertain. The CDR3 is made up of 13 amino acids. V lost 1 base and J lost 5, with 6 bases in between. Germline V gene data show CDR1 as LGHNA and CDR2 as YNFKEQ.

V usage is TRBV11-2 and J usage is TRBJ1-1, with a tentative D call TRBD1 (5 bases). In germline, CDR1 is SGHAT, CDR2 FQNNGV. The CDR3 is made up of 16 amino acids. V gave up 1 base and J gave up 1 base, with 13 bases separating them. The CDR3 region is CASSLAGGVRNTEAFF. CDR3 nucleotides: TGTGCCAGCAGCTTAGCGGGGGGGGTTAGGAACACTGAAGCTTTCTTT.

This sequence joins TRBV11-2 and TRBJ1-2, with D possibly TRBD1 on 5 matching bases. The germline gives CDR1 SGHAT, CDR2 FQNNGV. The V gene lost 5 bases and the J gene lost 6 bases, with 19 bases spanning the gap. CDR3 length: 15 residues. The CDR3 DNA reads TGTGCCAGCAGCCCACGACAGTCCGCACACGATGGCTACACCTTC. It translates to CASSPRQSAHDGYTF.

The table lists this clone with a count of one. CDR3 DNA: TGTGCCAGCAGCGGACAGGGGGCTGACGAGCAGTACTTC. Amino acid sequence: CASSGQGADEQYF. The chain uses TRBV25-1 and TRBJ2-7, with 11 bases aligning to TRBD1. The CDR3 extends over 13 amino acids. V gave up 6 bases and J gave up 5 bases; unmatched junction bases: 3. Germline CDR1 MGHDK, CDR2 SYGVNS.

CDR3 region: CASSYQQQNTGELFF. CDR3 sequence (DNA): TGTGCCAGCAGTTACCAACAGCAGAACACCGGGGAGCTGTTTTTT. The chain employs TRBV6-5 and TRBJ2-2; D is unresolved. Trimming left V 2 bases short and J 1 base short, with 8 bases between. Germline V gene lookup returns CDR1 MNHEY and CDR2 SVGAGI. The CDR3 has 15 amino acids.

The chain joins TRBV4-1 to TRBJ1-2; 9 bases align to TRBD1. Trimming at V came to 0 bases and at J to 8 bases, leaving 10 bases not matched to a gene. The CDR3 extends over 16 amino acids. CDR1 and CDR2 (germline): MGHRA, YSYEKL. CDR3 in amino acids: CASSQDHIQGANGYTF. In DNA, the CDR3 is TGCGCCAGCAGCCAAGATCATATACAGGGGGCGAACGGCTACACCTTC.

The chain uses TRBV27 and TRBJ2-7; no clear D gene. CDR3 length: 13 amino acids. V was trimmed by 10 bases and J by 2 bases, leaving 15 bases between them. Germline lookup yields CDR1 MNHEY and CDR2 SMNVEV (reference sequence). The CDR3 sequence: CANSRTEPYEQYF. The CDR3 nucleotides are TGTGCCAACTCGCGGACCGAACCCTACGAGCAGTACTTC.

The chain uses TRBV3-1 (or the pseudogene TRBV3-2) and TRBJ2-7; D remains unclear. The V gene lost 7 bases and the J gene lost 3 bases, with 10 bases spanning the gap. CDR1 is LGHDT and CDR2 is YNNKEL in the germline V gene (reference sequence). There are 12 residues in the CDR3. The CDR3 protein is CASKGPNYEQYF. CDR3 sequence (DNA): TGTGCCAGCAAGGGCCCGAACTACGAGCAGTACTTC.

The chain recombines TRBV7-2 with TRBJ1-1; 7 bases agree with TRBD1. The CDR3 consists of 15 residues. The J segment lost 13 bases and the V segment lost 4 bases, leaving 18 bases of the junction unmatched. CDR1 and CDR2 (germline): SGHTA, FQGNSA. DNA of the CDR3: TGTGCCAGCAGCTCCAAATTTAGGTCGACAGGGCCGGGTTTCTTT. Its protein is CASSSKFRSTGPGFF.

The chain joins TRBV4-1 to TRBJ2-5, with a possible D match to TRBD2 (7 bases). Trimming cost V 0 bases and J 5 bases, with 16 bases left between them. CDR1 is MGHRA and CDR2 is YSYEKL in the germline V gene. CDR3 length equals 16 residues. The CDR3 loop is CASSQDGGGAFETQYF. The CDR3 bases are TGCGCCAGCAGCCAAGATGGAGGGGGGGCTTTTGAGACCCAGTACTTC.

Concerning this clone itself: Other nucleotide sequences in the sample specify the same CDR3. The chain recombines TRBV20-1 with TRBJ1-1; D remains ambiguous. CDR3 length equals 11 residues. The V end was cut by 3 bases, the J end by 1 base, with 3 bases between. Germline V lookup: CDR1 DFQATT, CDR2 SNEGSKA (reference sequence). The CDR3 bases are TGCAGTGCTAGGGAGAACACTGAAGCTTTCTTT. Its translation: CSARENTEAFF.

V usage is TRBV5-1 and J usage is TRBJ2-5; TRBD2 aligns across 8 bases. Per the germline V gene, CDR1 is SGHRS and CDR2 is YFSETQ. The CDR3 runs 14 residues. J lost 4 bases, V lost 0 bases, and 2 bases had no gene match. This chain's CDR3 is CASSLGAGGETQYF. For the CDR3, the DNA is TGCGCCAGCAGCTTGGGGGCGGGAGGAGAGACCCAGTACTTC.